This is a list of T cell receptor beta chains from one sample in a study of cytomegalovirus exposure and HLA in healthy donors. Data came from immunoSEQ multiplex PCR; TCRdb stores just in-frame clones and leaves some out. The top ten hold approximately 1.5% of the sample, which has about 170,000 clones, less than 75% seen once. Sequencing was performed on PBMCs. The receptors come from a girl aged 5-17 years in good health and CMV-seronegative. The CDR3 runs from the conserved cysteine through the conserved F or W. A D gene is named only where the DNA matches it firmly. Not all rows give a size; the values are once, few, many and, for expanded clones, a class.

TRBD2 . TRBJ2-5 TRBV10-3 CATRTGPSGGETQYF TGTGCCACCAGGACCGGGCCTAGCGGCGGGGAGACCCAGTACTTC
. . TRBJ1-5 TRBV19 CASSIEGRQPQHF TGTGCCAGTAGTATAGAGGGGCGCCAGCCCCAGCATTTT
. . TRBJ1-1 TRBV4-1 CASSQLGVLNTEAFF TGCGCCAGCAGCCAACTTGGAGTATTGAACACTGAAGCTTTCTTT
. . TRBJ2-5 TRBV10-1 CASSVGSAGETQYF TGCGCCAGCAGTGTGGGGTCTGCGGGGGAGACCCAGTACTTC
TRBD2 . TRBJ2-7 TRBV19 CASSRGTSGGLEQYF TGTGCCAGTAGCCGCGGGACTAGCGGGGGGCTCGAGCAGTACTTC
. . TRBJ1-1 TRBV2 CASIAGTNTEAFF TGTGCCAGCATTGCAGGGACTAACACTGAAGCTTTCTTT
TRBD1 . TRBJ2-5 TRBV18 CASSPRTGRETQYF TGTGCCAGCTCACCACGGACAGGGAGGGAGACCCAGTACTTC
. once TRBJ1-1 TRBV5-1 CASSLDIATEAFF TGCGCCAGCAGCTTGGATATAGCGACTGAAGCTTTCTTT
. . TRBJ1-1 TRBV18 CASSPPGANTEAFF TGTGCCAGCTCACCTCCAGGGGCGAACACTGAAGCTTTCTTT
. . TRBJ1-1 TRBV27 CASSFSRVNTEAFF TGTGCCAGCAGTTTCTCCAGGGTGAACACTGAAGCTTTCTTT
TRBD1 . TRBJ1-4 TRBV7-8 CASSLSGTAINEKLFF TGTGCCAGCAGCTTATCAGGGACAGCGATCAATGAAAAACTGTTTTTT
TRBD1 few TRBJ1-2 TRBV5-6 CASTPGTGRHGYTF TGTGCCAGCACCCCTGGGACAGGGAGGCATGGCTACACCTTC
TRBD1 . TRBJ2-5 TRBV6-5 CASSYWTGVQETQYF TGTGCCAGCAGTTACTGGACAGGGGTCCAAGAGACCCAGTACTTC
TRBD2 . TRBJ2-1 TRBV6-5 CASSYSRGVGYNEQFF TGTGCCAGCAGTTACTCGCGGGGGGTAGGATACAATGAGCAGTTCTTC
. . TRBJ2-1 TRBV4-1 CASSSSLNEQFF TGCGCCAGCAGCTCTAGCCTCAATGAGCAGTTCTTC
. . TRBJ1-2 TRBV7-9 CASSPRTSYGYTF TGTGCCAGCAGCCCACGGACTTCCTATGGCTACACCTTC
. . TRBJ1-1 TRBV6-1 CASSRSQPEAFF TGTGCCAGCAGTAGATCACAGCCTGAAGCTTTCTTT
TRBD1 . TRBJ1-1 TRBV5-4 CASSFPTGTGTEAFF TGTGCCAGCAGCTTTCCGACAGGGACGGGGACTGAAGCTTTCTTT